A single sample is the source of the 8 T cell receptor beta chains below, sequenced in a study of shared T cell receptors in the human thymus. Assay: immunoSEQ multiplex PCR; the TCRdb copy retains only in-frame clones and omits some. The table lists more than 300,000 clones, 85% to 95% of them singletons. The specimen was thymocytes. These receptors all come from a human donor.

The J gene is TRBJ2-5, the V gene TRBV11-2; TRBD1 agrees at 12 bases. Germline V gene sequence: CDR1 SGHAT, CDR2 FQNNGV. The V and J ends lost 5 bases and 1 base, in that order; junction bases with no gene match: 11. CDR3 length equals 18 residues. This chain's CDR3 is CASSPGQGARGPQETQYF. The CDR3 coding sequence is TGTGCCAGCAGCCCGGGACAGGGGGCGCGGGGACCCCAAGAGACCCAGTACTTC.

This sequence joins TRBV27 and TRBJ2-1; D is unresolved. The CDR3 has 13 residues. V lost 2 bases to trimming and J lost 10 bases, with 12 bases between them. The V gene's germline CDR1 is MNHEY and CDR2 SMNVEV (reference sequence). The CDR3 is CASSLLRVGEQFF. The CDR3 region has the DNA TGTGCCAGCAGTTTACTGCGAGTGGGGGAGCAGTTCTTC.

V usage is TRBV6-1 and J usage is TRBJ2-5; D gene ambiguous. Germline CDR1 MNHNS, CDR2 SASEGT. The germline V and J ends were trimmed by 0 bases and 6 bases, with 11 bases remaining between them. The CDR3 has 14 amino acids. The CDR3 bases are TGTGCCAGCAGTGAAGCTCTGGGGTCGAAGACCCAGTACTTC. This gives the protein CASSEALGSKTQYF.

This chain joins TRBV5-6 and TRBJ1-1, with D unresolved. V lost 4 bases, J lost 3 bases, and 22 bases lay in between. CDR3 length: 17 amino acids. Germline lookup yields CDR1 SGHDT and CDR2 YYEEEE. CDR3 coding DNA: TGTGCCAGCAGCGAGGACCGATTTTCCCCAGTGCACACTGAAGCTTTCTTT. This codes for CASSEDRFSPVHTEAFF.

The rearrangement joins TRBV5-1 to TRBJ1-4; D is unclear. The CDR3 is 16 residues long. V was pared by 0 bases and J by 0 bases, with 9 bases between. Looked up from germline, CDR1 is SGHRS and CDR2 is YFSETQ. This chain's CDR3 is CASSLGFRSTNEKLFF. For the CDR3, the DNA is TGCGCCAGCAGCTTGGGGTTTCGGTCAACTAATGAAAAACTGTTTTTT.

This chain joins TRBV14 and TRBJ2-7; 9 nucleotides line up with TRBD1. V shed 4 bases and J 4 bases; nucleotides not matched to a gene: 8. Germline V gene data show CDR1 as SGHDN and CDR2 as FVKESK. The CDR3 spans 15 residues. In DNA form, the CDR3 reads TGTGCCAGCAGCCGCCTCACGGGGACAGGGTACGAGCAGTACTTC. Translated, it gives CASSRLTGTGYEQYF. Based on the CDR3 plus reference TRBV14 and TRBJ2-7, the full variable domain is EAGVTQFPSHSVIEKGQTVTLRCDPISGHDNLYWYRRVMGKEIKFLLHFVKESKQDESGMPNNRFLAERTGGTYSTLKVQPAELEDSGVYFCASSRLTGTGYEQYFGPGTRLTVT.

Comments on this clone: An end of the junction differs from the germline gene, which may be a read error. This rearrangement joins TRBV13 to TRBJ2-2, with a weak D call TRBD2 (5 bases). From germline, CDR1 is PRHDT and CDR2 FYEKMQ (reference sequence). The CDR3 consists of 16 residues. The CDR3 nucleotides read TGTGCCAGCAGCTTAGGAGTCTTCGGGAACTCCGGGGAGCTGTTTTTT. Its protein is CASSLGVFGNSGELFF.

V is TRBV6-6 and J is TRBJ2-3, with a tentative D call TRBD2 (6 bases). The CDR3 runs 15 residues. The V and J ends lost 2 bases and 0 bases respectively, with 9 bases between them. In germline, CDR1 is MNHNY, CDR2 SVGAGI (reference sequence). The CDR3 is CASSYGRSSTDTQYF. DNA for the CDR3: TGTGCCAGCAGTTACGGGAGGTCTAGCACAGATACGCAGTATTTT.